A selection of T cell receptor beta chains follows, all from one sample in a study of T cell repertoires in cytomegalovirus infection. TCRdb itself ran the reads through MiXCR, one entry per CDR3 protein. The sample includes 350,000 to 400,000 distinct CDR3 sequences, roughly 34% of them seen just once. These receptors are not linked to any known antigen. This specimen consisted of cultured PBMCs, obtained from culture after CMV antigen stimulation. These receptor sequences come from a human donor in good health (CMV status not recorded). Some clones in this sample may be carry-over from other donors' samples. The CDR3 runs from the conserved cysteine through the conserved F or W. The D gene is left open where the match is weak. Not all rows give a size; the values are once, few, many and, for expanded clones, a class.

abundance	v_gene	j_gene	d_gene	CDR3nt	CDR3aa
once	TRBV29-1	TRBJ2-5	.	TGCAGCGTTGGCACGGGGCTGGAGACCCAGTACTTC	CSVGTGLETQYF
.	TRBV7-9	TRBJ1-2	.	TGTGCCAGCAGCCCCCCGACTCGACCGGGAGGCTACACCTTC	CASSPPTRPGGYTF
.	TRBV5-1	TRBJ1-1	.	TGCGCCAGCAGCACTGGGACGTCGAACACTGAAGCTTTCTTT	CASSTGTSNTEAFF
.	TRBV7-2	TRBJ2-5	.	TGTGCCAGCAGCTTACCTCCGGGACACCAAGAGACCCAGTACTTC	CASSLPPGHQETQYF
many	TRBV5-4	TRBJ2-3	.	TGTGCCAGCACCCCCGACAGTAGCGGCCCTAGGGGCACAGATACGCAGTATTTT	CASTPDSSGPRGTDTQYF
few	TRBV12-3/TRBV12-4	TRBJ2-1	TRBD1	TGTGCCAGCAGTTTGGACAGGAGAGCGAGACAGTACAATGAGCAGTTCTTC	CASSLDRRARQYNEQFF
.	TRBV28	TRBJ1-6	TRBD1	TGTGCCAGCAGAGGGGGACAGGGTTATTCACCCCTCCACTTT	CASRGGQGYSPLHF
many	TRBV7-2	TRBJ2-1	TRBD2	TGTGCCAGCAGCTTGGTTGGGACTAGCGGGAAGGGTAATGAGCAGTTCTTC	CASSLVGTSGKGNEQFF
once	TRBV2	TRBJ1-2	.	TGTGCCAGCAGTGAACTTTGGGGCAGGGGTAGTGGCTACACCTTC	CASSELWGRGSGYTF
.	TRBV4-1	TRBJ2-3	TRBD1	TGCGCCAACAGCCGAGACAGGGTTAGCACAGATACGCAGTATTTT	CANSRDRVSTDTQYF
.	TRBV4-2	TRBJ2-3	.	TGTGCCAGCAGCCAAGAGACAACTGGGAAGCAGTATTTT	CASSQETTGKQYF
.	TRBV11-2	TRBJ2-1	.	TGTGCCAGCAGCCAACTAATGGGGTCCCGTTACCGCTCCTACAATGAGCAGTTCTTC	CASSQLMGSRYRSYNEQFF
.	TRBV18	TRBJ1-3	.	TGTGCCAGCTCACCAGCGCAGGCGAACTCTGGAAACACCATATATTTT	CASSPAQANSGNTIYF
few	TRBV27	TRBJ2-1	.	TGTGCCAGCAGTTTATCGGGGGGCGGCGAGCAGTTCTTC	CASSLSGGGEQFF
few	TRBV12-3/TRBV12-4	TRBJ2-1	TRBD2	TGTGCCAGCAGTGGACTAGCGGGAGAAGGTGAGCAGTTCTTC	CASSGLAGEGEQFF
.	TRBV2	TRBJ2-3	.	TGTGCCAGCAGTGAAGGTTCTAGGCAGAGCACAGATACGCAGTATTTT	CASSEGSRQSTDTQYF
many	TRBV7-2	TRBJ2-3	.	TGTGCCAGCAGCTTATTTCCCGTGGGGTCTGGAGGAGATACGCAGTATTTT	CASSLFPVGSGGDTQYF
few	TRBV7-6	TRBJ2-3	TRBD2	TGTGCCAGCAGCAGAGGACTAGCGATGAAGACAGATACGCAGTATTTT	CASSRGLAMKTDTQYF
few	TRBV7-8	TRBJ1-2	.	TGTGCCAGCAGCGAAGTGGCTAACTATGGCTACACCTTC	CASSEVANYGYTF
.	TRBV15	TRBJ2-3	TRBD1	TGTGCCACCAGCAGAAATGCTCGGACAGGGGGCCCAGATACGCAGTATTTT	CATSRNARTGGPDTQYF
.	TRBV7-8	TRBJ1-2	.	TGTGCCAGCAGCGGAATGGATTTTGGGGACTATGGCTACACCTTC	CASSGMDFGDYGYTF
.	TRBV11-2	TRBJ2-2	.	TGTGCCAGCAGCGGGGCATATACCGGGGAGCTGTTTTTT	CASSGAYTGELFF
many	TRBV7-2	TRBJ2-1	.	TGTGCCAGCAGCCGGGACGGGTCTAATGAGCAGTTCTTC	CASSRDGSNEQFF
.	TRBV12-3/TRBV12-4	TRBJ1-2	TRBD1	TGTGCCAGCACTGGGACAGGGGCACTCGGCTACACCTTC	CASTGTGALGYTF
.	TRBV20-1	TRBJ2-1	TRBD2	TGCAGTGCTAGAGGTGGGAGGGCCTACAATGAGCAGTTCTTC	CSARGGRAYNEQFF
.	TRBV4-1	TRBJ2-3	TRBD2	TGCGCCAGCAGCCAAGCATTGGGGGGGAGCACAGATACGCAGTATTTT	CASSQALGGSTDTQYF
many	TRBV9	TRBJ2-2	.	TGTGCCAGCAGCGTAGCTAGCTCGGCCGGGGAGCTGTTTTTT	CASSVASSAGELFF
.	TRBV19	TRBJ2-6	.	TGTGCCAGTAGTCGATTCCCGCCAACTCTCTCTGGGGCCAACGTCCTGACTTTC	CASSRFPPTLSGANVLTF
many	TRBV6-2/TRBV6-3	TRBJ2-1	TRBD2	TGTGCCAGCAGCATCATAGCGGGAGGGCGAAGCTCCTACAATGAGCAGTTCTTC	CASSIIAGGRSSYNEQFF
.	TRBV20-1	TRBJ2-5	TRBD2	TGCAGTGCGCAGAGCGGGGTCGCTGAGACCCAGTACTTC	CSAQSGVAETQYF
.	TRBV5-6	TRBJ1-1	.	TGTGCCAGCAGCTTCGAGGGACCAAACACTGAAGCTTTCTTT	CASSFEGPNTEAFF
many	TRBV6-2/TRBV6-3	TRBJ2-5	TRBD2	TGTGCCAGCAGTTACAACCTCAACATGAATGCAACTAGCGGGAGGCTCGTGGAAGAGACCCAGTACTTC	CASSYNLNMNATSGRLVEETQYF
many	TRBV7-2	TRBJ2-5	TRBD2	TGTGCCAGCAGGGCCGGGGGGGGGGAGACCCAGTACTTC	CASRAGGGETQYF
.	TRBV6-2/TRBV6-3	TRBJ2-5	.	TGTGCCAGCACGAAAGGCACCGGGACCACCCGGCAAGAGACCAAGTACTTC	CASTKGTGTTRQETKYF
.	TRBV18	TRBJ1-2	.	TGTGCCAGCTCACCACCCTACACTCGTGGGAATTATGGCTACACCTTC	CASSPPYTRGNYGYTF
.	TRBV4-3	TRBJ1-5	TRBD1	TGCGCCAGCAGCCAACTCTGGGGGACAGAGAGCAATCAGCCCCAGCATTTT	CASSQLWGTESNQPQHF
few	TRBV11-3	TRBJ2-1	TRBD1	TGTGCCAGCAGCTCCCGACAGGGGGCCGGCTACAATGAGCAGTTCTTC	CASSSRQGAGYNEQFF
.	TRBV7-2	TRBJ2-5	.	TGTGCCAGCAGCGACCCCCCGACAGGTCAAGAGACCCAGTACTTC	CASSDPPTGQETQYF
.	TRBV19	TRBJ1-2	TRBD1	TGTGCCAGTGGGACCCTCGGGACAGGGGGACTCTATGGCTACACCTTC	CASGTLGTGGLYGYTF
many	TRBV7-2	TRBJ2-3	.	TGTGCCAGCAGCTTAACTGTACAGCGCCTTACCACAGATACGCAGTATTTT	CASSLTVQRLTTDTQYF
.	TRBV7-2	TRBJ1-5	.	TGTGCCAGCAGCTTACAGGATAATCAGCCCGAGCATTTT	CASSLQDNQPEHF
many	TRBV7-2	TRBJ1-5	.	TGTGCCAGCAGCCCGCGACACAGCAATCAGCCCCAGCATTTT	CASSPRHSNQPQHF
.	TRBV20-1	TRBJ1-3	.	TGCAGTGCTAGGCCCCCGGGGGGAAACACCATATATTTT	CSARPPGGNTIYF
.	TRBV3-1	TRBJ1-5	.	TGTGCCAGCAGCTCTGGGTCGGGGGATTATAGCAATCAGCCCCAGCATTTT	CASSSGSGDYSNQPQHF
.	TRBV4-3	TRBJ1-5	.	TGCGCCAGCAGCCAAGTCAGGGAGGTTCAGCCCCAGCATTTT	CASSQVREVQPQHF
few	TRBV19	TRBJ2-5	.	TGTGCCAGTAGTATCGAAGGAGGTACCCAAGAGACCCAGTACTTC	CASSIEGGTQETQYF
.	TRBV7-9	TRBJ1-2	.	TGTGCCAGCAGCTTAGGTGGAAAGGGGGACTATGGCTACACCTTC	CASSLGGKGDYGYTF
few	TRBV12-3/TRBV12-4	TRBJ2-1	TRBD2	TGTGCCAGCAGCTCGACTAGCGGTGAGCAGTTCTTC	CASSSTSGEQFF
few	TRBV7-4	TRBJ1-1	.	TGTGCCAGCAGATCTCCGGGACAGAACACTGAAGCTTTCTTT	CASRSPGQNTEAFF
few	TRBV4-1	TRBJ1-1	.	TGCGCCAGCAGCCAAGAAGGCCAGGACACTGAAGCTTTCTTT	CASSQEGQDTEAFF
.	TRBV7-9	TRBJ1-1	.	TGTGCCAGCAGCCAGATAGGCACTGAAGCTTTCTTT	CASSQIGTEAFF
few	TRBV4-1	TRBJ2-7	.	TGCGCCAGCAGCCTTTCGGGACTCTCAATCTACGAGCAGTACTTC	CASSLSGLSIYEQYF
.	TRBV5-1	TRBJ1-1	.	TGCGCCAGCAGCCCTCTGACAGGCATGAACACTGAAGCTTTCTTT	CASSPLTGMNTEAFF
.	TRBV4-3	TRBJ1-1	.	TGCGCCAGCAGCCAAGGGGTGGAGACTGAAGCTTTCTTT	CASSQGVETEAFF
many	TRBV20-1	TRBJ2-6	TRBD1	TGCAGTGCTAGATACCGGGACAGGGCCGAGGGGTCTGGGGCCAACGTCCTGACTTTC	CSARYRDRAEGSGANVLTF